The T cell receptor (beta chain) described here comes from a study of radiotherapy plus CTLA-4 blockade in lung cancer. CDR1 MNHNS and CDR2 SASEGT come from the germline V gene. V lost 11 bases to trimming and J lost 4 bases; unmatched junction nucleotides: 10. This CDR3 spans 13 amino acids. The protocol was immunoSEQ multiplex PCR, while the TCRdb copy is restricted to in-frame clones and leaves out a portion. The repertoire has roughly 45,000 clones, 65% to 70% of them found once; the top ten carry around a quarter. The receptor was derived from a human donor with non-small cell lung cancer who had a partial response to radiotherapy plus ipilimumab. The V gene is TRBV6-1, the J gene TRBJ1-2, with TRBD1 matching over 7 bases. Specimen: peripheral blood, collected from a patient treated with radiotherapy plus ipilimumab. In nucleotides, the CDR3 is TGTGCCTGTAGTGTGGACAGGTCCTATGGCTACACCTTC. Its translation: CACSVDRSYGYTF.